These 15 T cell receptor beta chains were all obtained from the same sample, sequenced in a study of spatial heterogeneity in lung cancer (dated by TCRdb to between 2017 and 2020). The library was obtained by 5' RACE. Sequencing instrument: NextSeq 500. TCRdb trimmed public reads at Q25 via fastp, called clones via MiXCR and kept in-frame beta chains. When rows share a CDR3 protein, they turn into one entry using the most common DNA and genes. Here the sample has 40,000 to 45,000 distinct CDR3 sequences; 6.8% occur a single time. 43% of the sample belongs to the ten largest clones. The time point tag for this specimen amounts to: sample taken at primary tumor resection. Sequenced material: PBMCs, taken at surgery. The receptors were sampled from a female donor with early-stage non-small cell lung cancer.

The chain couples TRBV7-2 to TRBJ2-2; TRBD1 is a possible D gene (5 bases). V lost 2 bases and J lost 4, with 14 bases in between. The CDR3 has 16 amino acids. CDR1 and CDR2 from the germline V gene are SGHTA and FQGNSA. CDR3 sequence: CASSLMSQGPTGELFF. In nucleotides, the CDR3 is TGTGCCAGCAGCTTAATGTCGCAGGGCCCCACCGGGGAGCTGTTTTTT. Complete variable domain (other parts from reference TRBV7-2 and TRBJ2-2): GAGVSQSPSNKVTEKGKDVELRCDPISGHTALYWYRQSLGQGLEFLIYFQGNSAPDKSGLPSDRFSAERTGGSVSTLTIQRTQQEDSAVYLCASSLMSQGPTGELFFGEGSRLTVL.

This clonotype was detected many times. The CDR3: CSVESQGRDTEAFF. CDR3 sequence (DNA): TGCAGCGTTGAATCACAGGGAAGGGACACTGAAGCTTTCTTT. The chain combines TRBV29-1 with TRBJ1-1; tentatively, D is TRBD1 (6 bases). The germline V gene encodes CDR1 SQVTM and CDR2 ANQGSEA. Trimming removed 2 bases at V and 3 bases at J, with 13 bases between. The CDR3 spans 14 residues.

This clonotype was recorded a few times. The rearrangement uses TRBV2 and TRBJ2-5; no firm D call. Germline lookup yields CDR1 SNHLY and CDR2 FYNNEI. The V end lost 3 bases, the J end lost 2 bases, and 13 bases lay between the germline ends. CDR3 length: 15 amino acids. CDR3 in DNA: TGTGCCAGCAGTGAGTCGATGGTGGAGCAAGAGACCCAGTACTTC. Its translation: CASSESMVEQETQYF.

This chain connects TRBV10-3 to TRBJ1-2; D possibly corresponds to TRBD1 (5 bases). Trimming took off 8 bases at V and 8 bases at J, with 15 bases between the two ends. The CDR3 runs to 12 residues. Germline CDR1 is ENHRY and CDR2 is SYGVKD. CDR3 DNA: TGTGCCATCTCCTCAGTGGGGGAAGGCTACACCTTC. Translated: CAISSVGEGYTF.

The V and J genes are TRBV27 and TRBJ2-3; 9 bases are shared with TRBD1. CDR1 MNHEY and CDR2 SMNVEV come from the germline V gene (reference sequence). V trimming: 4 bases; J trimming: 5 bases; junction bases outside the gene matches: 10. CDR3 length: 16 amino acids. CDR3 nucleotides: TGTGCCAGCAGTTCCCCCGGGACAGGGTTAATAGATACGCAGTATTTT. It translates to CASSSPGTGLIDTQYF.

This clonotype was found many times. This chain uses TRBV18 with TRBJ2-7; D possibly corresponds to TRBD1 (5 bases). The germline V gene encodes CDR1 KGHSH and CDR2 LQKENI. Deletions cut 1 base from V and 0 bases from J, with 10 bases between. The CDR3 consists of 15 residues. CDR3 sequence: CASSPQGPSSYEQYF. CDR3 in DNA: TGTGCCAGCTCACCACAGGGGCCCAGCTCCTACGAGCAGTACTTC.

This clonotype was picked up many times. This CDR3 is CASSQAPNTEAFF. The CDR3 DNA follows: TGCGCCAGCAGCCAAGCACCGAACACTGAAGCTTTCTTT. The J gene is TRBJ1-1, the V gene TRBV4-1, with D hard to call. The CDR3 is 13 residues long. V gave up 1 base and J gave up 1 base, with 4 bases separating them. Germline CDR1 is MGHRA and CDR2 is YSYEKL.

The chain joins TRBV5-6 to TRBJ1-1, with a weak D call TRBD1 (5 bases). Germline V CDR1 and CDR2: SGHDT, YYEEEE. The V end lost 0 bases, the J end lost 3 bases, and 9 bases lay between the germline ends. The length of the CDR3 is 14 residues. CDR3 region: CASSLEQGHTEAFF. CDR3 nucleotide sequence: TGTGCCAGCAGCTTGGAGCAGGGCCACACTGAAGCTTTCTTT.

This clonotype was observed a handful of times. This chain uses TRBV20-1 with TRBJ2-3; TRBD2 agrees at 13 bases. Germline lookup yields CDR1 DFQATT and CDR2 SNEGSKA (reference sequence). Trimming at V came to 0 bases and at J to 6 bases, leaving 3 bases not matched to a gene. The CDR3 totals 15 residues. CDR3 amino acids: CSARDGLAGVDTQYF. The CDR3 DNA follows: TGCAGTGCTAGAGACGGACTAGCGGGGGTGGATACGCAGTATTTT.

The rearrangement joins TRBV18 to TRBJ1-2, with a possible D match to TRBD1 (6 bases). CDR1 KGHSH and CDR2 LQKENI come from the germline V gene. CDR3 length equals 13 residues. The V and J ends lost 6 bases and 8 bases respectively, with 16 bases between them. This chain's CDR3 is CASSRQDYGGYTF. The DNA for the CDR3 is TGTGCCAGCTCCCGACAGGACTACGGCGGCTACACCTTC.

The CDR3: CSARDSGGSTDTQYF. The CDR3 DNA reads TGCAGTGCTAGAGATAGTGGCGGGTCCACAGATACGCAGTATTTT. This chain uses TRBV20-1 with TRBJ2-3; D may be TRBD2 (5 bases). CDR3 length: 15 amino acids. V lost 0 bases, J lost 2 bases, and 12 bases lay in between. The germline V gene encodes CDR1 DFQATT and CDR2 SNEGSKA (reference sequence).

The table lists this clonotype with many counts. This chain joins TRBV27 and TRBJ1-6; no reliable D call. The CDR3 is made up of 15 amino acids. Germline V gene lookup returns CDR1 MNHEY and CDR2 SMNVEV (reference sequence). Trimming took off 6 bases at V and 2 bases at J, with 11 bases between the two ends. CDR3 residues: CASRREGTYNSPLHF. The CDR3, as DNA: TGTGCCAGCAGACGAGAGGGAACCTATAATTCACCCCTCCACTTT.

This clonotype has at least ten counts. The chain uses TRBV18 and TRBJ1-5; no firm D call. Looked up from germline, CDR1 is KGHSH and CDR2 is LQKENI. The CDR3 loop spans 14 amino acids. V lost 1 base and J 4 bases, leaving 8 bases between the germline ends. The CDR3 sequence: CASSPQGGNQPQHF. DNA for the CDR3: TGTGCCAGCTCACCACAGGGAGGAAATCAGCCCCAGCATTTT.

This clonotype was seen at least ten times. The V call is TRBV5-1, the J call TRBJ2-3; TRBD2 might be the D (7 bases). V lost 6 bases to trimming and J lost 9 bases, with 20 bases between them. Germline lookup yields CDR1 SGHRS and CDR2 YFSETQ. This CDR3 has 14 residues. CDR3 loop: CASTPRGGTSTQYF. For the CDR3, the DNA is TGCGCCAGCACCCCCCGGGGAGGGACAAGCACGCAGTATTTT.

The V gene is TRBV12-3 or TRBV12-4, the J gene TRBJ2-5; D is unresolved. This CDR3 is 15 amino acids long. V lost 3 bases, J lost 5 bases, and 16 bases lay in between. This CDR3 reads CASSLPRPQDETQYF. The CDR3 DNA reads as TGTGCCAGCAGTTTGCCCCGGCCCCAAGACGAGACCCAGTACTTC.